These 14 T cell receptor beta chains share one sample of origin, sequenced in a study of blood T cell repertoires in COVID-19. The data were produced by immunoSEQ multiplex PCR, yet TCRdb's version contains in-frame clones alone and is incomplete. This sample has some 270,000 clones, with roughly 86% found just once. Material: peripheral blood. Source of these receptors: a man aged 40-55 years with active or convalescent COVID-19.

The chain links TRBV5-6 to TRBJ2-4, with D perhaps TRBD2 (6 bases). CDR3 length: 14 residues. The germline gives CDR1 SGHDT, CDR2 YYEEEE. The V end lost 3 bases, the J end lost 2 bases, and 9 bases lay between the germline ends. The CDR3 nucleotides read TGTGCCAGCAGCTCGAGCGGGTCCAAAAACATTCAGTACTTC. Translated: CASSSSGSKNIQYF. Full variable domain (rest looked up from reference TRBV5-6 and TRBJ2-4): DAGVTQSPTHLIKTRGQQVTLRCSPKSGHDTVSWYQQALGQGPQFIFQYYEEEERQRGNFPDRFSGHQFPNYSSELNVNALLLGDSALYLCASSSSGSKNIQYFGAGTRLSVL.

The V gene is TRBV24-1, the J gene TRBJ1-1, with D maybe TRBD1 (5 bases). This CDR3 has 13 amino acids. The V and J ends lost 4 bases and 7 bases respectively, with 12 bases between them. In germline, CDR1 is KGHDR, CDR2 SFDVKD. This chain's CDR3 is CATSEAGGNEAFF. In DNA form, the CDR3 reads TGTGCCACCAGTGAAGCCGGGGGGAATGAAGCTTTCTTT.

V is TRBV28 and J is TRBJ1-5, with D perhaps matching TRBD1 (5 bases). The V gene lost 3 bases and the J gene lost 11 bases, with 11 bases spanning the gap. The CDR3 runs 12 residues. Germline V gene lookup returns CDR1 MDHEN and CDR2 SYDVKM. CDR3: CASSLGGVAQHF. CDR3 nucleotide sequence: TGTGCCAGCAGTTTGGGGGGGGTAGCCCAGCATTTT.

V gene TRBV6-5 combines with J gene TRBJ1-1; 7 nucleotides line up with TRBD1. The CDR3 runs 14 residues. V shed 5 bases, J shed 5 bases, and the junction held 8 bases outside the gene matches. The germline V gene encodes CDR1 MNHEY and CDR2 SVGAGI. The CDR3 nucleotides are TGTGCCAGCAGTAAAAATGACAGGGCGACTGAAGCTTTCTTT. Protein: CASSKNDRATEAFF.

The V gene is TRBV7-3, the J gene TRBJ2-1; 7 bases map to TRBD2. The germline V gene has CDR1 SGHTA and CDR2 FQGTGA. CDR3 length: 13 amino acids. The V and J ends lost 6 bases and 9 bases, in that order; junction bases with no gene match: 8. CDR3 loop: CASSPRGGGEQFF. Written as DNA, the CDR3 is TGTGCCAGCAGTCCCCGTGGGGGGGGTGAGCAGTTCTTC.

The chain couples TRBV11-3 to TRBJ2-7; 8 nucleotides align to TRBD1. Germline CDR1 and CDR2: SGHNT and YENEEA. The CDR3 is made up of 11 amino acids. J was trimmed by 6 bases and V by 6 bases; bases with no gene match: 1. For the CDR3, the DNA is TGTGCCAGCAGTGACAGGGGCGAGCAGTACTTC. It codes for CASSDRGEQYF.

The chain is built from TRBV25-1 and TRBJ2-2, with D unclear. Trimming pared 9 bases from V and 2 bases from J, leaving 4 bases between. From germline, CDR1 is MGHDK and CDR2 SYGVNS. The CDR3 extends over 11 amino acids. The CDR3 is CASRNTGELFF. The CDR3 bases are TGTGCCAGTAGAAACACCGGGGAGCTGTTTTTT.

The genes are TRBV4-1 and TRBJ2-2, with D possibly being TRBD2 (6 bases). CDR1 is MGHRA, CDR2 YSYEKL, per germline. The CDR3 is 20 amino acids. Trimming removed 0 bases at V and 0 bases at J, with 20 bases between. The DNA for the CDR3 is TGCGCCAGCAGCCAAGAGCCTGTCAGGGTGGAGGGAACGAACACCGGGGAGCTGTTTTTT. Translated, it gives CASSQEPVRVEGTNTGELFF.

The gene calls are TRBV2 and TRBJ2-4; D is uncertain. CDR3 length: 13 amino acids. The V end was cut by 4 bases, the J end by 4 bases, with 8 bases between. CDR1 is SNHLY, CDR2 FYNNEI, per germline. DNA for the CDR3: TGTGCCAGCAGTGTTAGTCCGAAAAACATTCAGTACTTC. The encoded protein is CASSVSPKNIQYF.

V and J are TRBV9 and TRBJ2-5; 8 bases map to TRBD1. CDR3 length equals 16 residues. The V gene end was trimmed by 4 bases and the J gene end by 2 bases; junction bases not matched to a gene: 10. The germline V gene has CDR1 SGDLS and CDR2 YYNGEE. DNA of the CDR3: TGTGCCAGCAGCATCAATGGACAGGGTGGACAAGAGACCCAGTACTTC. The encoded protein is CASSINGQGGQETQYF. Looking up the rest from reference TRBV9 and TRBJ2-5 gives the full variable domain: DSGVTQTPKHLITATGQRVTLRCSPRSGDLSVYWYQQSLDQGLQFLIQYYNGEERAKGNILERFSAQQFPDLHSELNLSSLELGDSALYFCASSINGQGGQETQYFGPGTRLLVL.

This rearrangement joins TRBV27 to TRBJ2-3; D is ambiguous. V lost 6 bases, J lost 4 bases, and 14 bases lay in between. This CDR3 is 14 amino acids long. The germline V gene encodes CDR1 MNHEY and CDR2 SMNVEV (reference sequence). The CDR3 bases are TGTGCCAGCAGGACGGGTAGGCCCGCAGATACGCAGTATTTT. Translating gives CASRTGRPADTQYF.

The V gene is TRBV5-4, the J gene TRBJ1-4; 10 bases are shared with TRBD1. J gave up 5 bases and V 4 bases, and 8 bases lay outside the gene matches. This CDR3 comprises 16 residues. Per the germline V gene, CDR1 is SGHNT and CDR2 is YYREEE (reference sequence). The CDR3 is CASSAEPGQGNEKLFF. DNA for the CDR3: TGTGCCAGCAGCGCGGAACCGGGACAGGGGAATGAAAAACTGTTTTTT.

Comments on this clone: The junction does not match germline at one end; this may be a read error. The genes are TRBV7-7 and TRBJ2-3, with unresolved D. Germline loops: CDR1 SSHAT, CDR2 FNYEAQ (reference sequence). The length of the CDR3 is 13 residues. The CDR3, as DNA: TGTGCTAGCAGCTTAGACAACACAGATACGCAGTATTTT. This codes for CASSLDNTDTQYF.

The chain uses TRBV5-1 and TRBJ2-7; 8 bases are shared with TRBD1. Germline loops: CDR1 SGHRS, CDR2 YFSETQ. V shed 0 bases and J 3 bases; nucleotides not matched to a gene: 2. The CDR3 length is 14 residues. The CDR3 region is CASSLVGTGYEQYF. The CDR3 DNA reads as TGCGCCAGCAGCTTGGTAGGGACAGGCTACGAGCAGTACTTC.